This T cell receptor beta chain was documented in a study of chemoradiotherapy in HPV16-positive cancers. V was pared by 5 bases and J by 5 bases, with 13 bases of the junction left unmatched. This CDR3 region has 17 residues. Looked up from germline, CDR1 is SGHTA and CDR2 is FQGNSA. Clones were read by immunoSEQ multiplex PCR, and TCRdb kept only the in-frame ones, dropping some. This table holds 15,000 or so clones, around 90% found once. The chain carries TRBV7-2 and TRBJ2-1; 9 bases match TRBD2. Here the sequenced sample was blood, taken from a patient who underwent chemoradiotherapy. This TCR was sampled from a human donor with HPV-associated anogenital cancer. As DNA, the CDR3 is TGTGCCAGCAGCCCAAACAGGGCGGGAGGGCCCGACAATGAGCAGTTCTTC. As protein: CASSPNRAGGPDNEQFF.